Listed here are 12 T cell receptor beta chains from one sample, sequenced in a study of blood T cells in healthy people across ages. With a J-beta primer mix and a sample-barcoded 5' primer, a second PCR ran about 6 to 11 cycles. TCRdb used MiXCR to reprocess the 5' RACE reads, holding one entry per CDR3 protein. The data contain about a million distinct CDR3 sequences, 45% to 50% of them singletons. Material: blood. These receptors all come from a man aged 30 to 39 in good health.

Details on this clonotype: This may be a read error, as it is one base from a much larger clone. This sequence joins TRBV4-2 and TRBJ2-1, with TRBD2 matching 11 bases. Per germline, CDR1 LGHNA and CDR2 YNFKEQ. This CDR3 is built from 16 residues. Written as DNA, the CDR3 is TGTGCCAGCAGCCAAGATAGCGGGGGGGCCTACGATGAGCAGTTCTTC. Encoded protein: CASSQDSGGAYDEQFF.

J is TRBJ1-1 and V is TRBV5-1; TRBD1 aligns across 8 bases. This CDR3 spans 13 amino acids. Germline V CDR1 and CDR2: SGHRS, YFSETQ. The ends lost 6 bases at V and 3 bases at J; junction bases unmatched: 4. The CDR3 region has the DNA TGCGCCAGCACGTCACAGGGGGACACTGAAGCTTTCTTT. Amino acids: CASTSQGDTEAFF.

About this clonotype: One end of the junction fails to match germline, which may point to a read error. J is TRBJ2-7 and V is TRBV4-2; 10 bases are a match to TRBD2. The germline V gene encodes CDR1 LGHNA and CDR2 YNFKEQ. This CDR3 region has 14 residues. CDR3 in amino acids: CASSQEKLAGMQYF. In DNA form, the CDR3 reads TGTGCCAGCAGTCAAGAAAAACTAGCGGGGATGCAGTACTTC.

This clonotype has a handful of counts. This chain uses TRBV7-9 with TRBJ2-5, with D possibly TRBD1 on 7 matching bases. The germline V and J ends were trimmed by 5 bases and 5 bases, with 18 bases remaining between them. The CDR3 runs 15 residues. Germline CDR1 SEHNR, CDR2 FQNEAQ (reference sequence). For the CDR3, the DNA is TGTGCCAGCAGCCCAGGGGGGACCCTGGTTGAGACCCAGTACTTC. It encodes CASSPGGTLVETQYF.

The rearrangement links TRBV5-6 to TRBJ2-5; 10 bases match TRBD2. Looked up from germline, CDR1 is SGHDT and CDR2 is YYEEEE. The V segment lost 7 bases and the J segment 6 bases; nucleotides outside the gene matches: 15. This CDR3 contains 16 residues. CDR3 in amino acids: CASSGPSGGFLKTQYF. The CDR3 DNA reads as TGTGCCAGCTCCGGGCCTAGCGGGGGTTTCCTGAAGACCCAGTACTTC.

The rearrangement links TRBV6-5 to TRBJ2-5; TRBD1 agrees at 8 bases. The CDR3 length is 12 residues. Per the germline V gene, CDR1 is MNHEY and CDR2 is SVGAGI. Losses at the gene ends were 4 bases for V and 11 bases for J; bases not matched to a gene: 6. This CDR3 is CASSSDRGRQYF. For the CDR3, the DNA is TGTGCCAGCAGTTCCGACAGGGGCAGGCAGTACTTC.

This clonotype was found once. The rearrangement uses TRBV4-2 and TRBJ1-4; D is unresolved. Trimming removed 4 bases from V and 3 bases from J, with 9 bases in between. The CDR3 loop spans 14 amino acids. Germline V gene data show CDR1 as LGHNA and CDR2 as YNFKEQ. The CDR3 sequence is CASSPRNPNEKLFF. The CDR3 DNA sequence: TGTGCCAGCAGCCCCCGGAACCCTAATGAAAAACTGTTTTTT.

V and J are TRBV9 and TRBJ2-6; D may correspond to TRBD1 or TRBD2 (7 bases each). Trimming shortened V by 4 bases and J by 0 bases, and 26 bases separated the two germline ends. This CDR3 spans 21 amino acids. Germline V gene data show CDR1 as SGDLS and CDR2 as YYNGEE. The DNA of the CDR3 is TGTGCCAGCAGCACCCGCCCAATAGGGAGGGGGCGACTCTCTGGGGCCAACGTCCTGACTTTC. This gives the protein CASSTRPIGRGRLSGANVLTF.

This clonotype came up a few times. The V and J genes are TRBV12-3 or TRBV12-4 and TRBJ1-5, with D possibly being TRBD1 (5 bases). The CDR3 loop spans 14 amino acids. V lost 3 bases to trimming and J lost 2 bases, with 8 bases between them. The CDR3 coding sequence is TGTGCCAGCAGTTTCTTGGGGGGCAATCAGCCCCAGCATTTT. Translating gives CASSFLGGNQPQHF.

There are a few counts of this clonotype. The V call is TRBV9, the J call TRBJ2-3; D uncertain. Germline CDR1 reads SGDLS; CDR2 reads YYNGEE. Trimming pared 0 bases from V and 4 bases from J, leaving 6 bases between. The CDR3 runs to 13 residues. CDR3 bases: TGTGCCAGCAGCGTAGATCACGCAGATACGCAGTATTTT. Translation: CASSVDHADTQYF.

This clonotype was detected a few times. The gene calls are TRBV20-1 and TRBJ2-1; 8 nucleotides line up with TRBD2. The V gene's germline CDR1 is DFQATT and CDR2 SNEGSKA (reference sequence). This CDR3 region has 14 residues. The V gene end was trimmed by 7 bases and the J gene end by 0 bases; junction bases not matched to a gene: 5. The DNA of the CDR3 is TGCAGTGGGGCCGCGGGGGGCTCCTACAATGAGCAGTTCTTC. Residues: CSGAAGGSYNEQFF.

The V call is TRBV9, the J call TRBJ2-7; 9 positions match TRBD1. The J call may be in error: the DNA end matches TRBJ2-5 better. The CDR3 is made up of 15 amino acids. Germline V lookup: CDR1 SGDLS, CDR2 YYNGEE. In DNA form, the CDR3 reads TGTGCCAGCAGCGTAGCGGGACAGGGCGGCGAGACCCAGTACTTC. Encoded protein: CASSVAGQGGETQYF.